The T cell receptor (beta chain) described here comes from a study of blood T cell repertoires in COVID-19. Some clones are missing from TCRdb's copy, which holds only in-frame ones; the method was immunoSEQ multiplex PCR. The sample records 230,000 or so clones, 65% to 90% being singletons. The J segment lost 4 bases and the V segment lost 4 bases, leaving 9 bases of the junction unmatched. Germline CDR1 SGHNT, CDR2 YYREEE (reference sequence). The CDR3 extends over 15 amino acids. The sequenced sample consisted of peripheral blood. The chain uses TRBV5-4 and TRBJ2-7, with 9 bases matching TRBD1. This receptor was obtained from a woman aged 35 to 49 who had recovered from COVID-19. The CDR3 here is CASSTGQGLGYEQYF. The CDR3 DNA sequence: TGTGCCAGCAGCACGGGACAGGGTCTTGGGTACGAGCAGTACTTC.